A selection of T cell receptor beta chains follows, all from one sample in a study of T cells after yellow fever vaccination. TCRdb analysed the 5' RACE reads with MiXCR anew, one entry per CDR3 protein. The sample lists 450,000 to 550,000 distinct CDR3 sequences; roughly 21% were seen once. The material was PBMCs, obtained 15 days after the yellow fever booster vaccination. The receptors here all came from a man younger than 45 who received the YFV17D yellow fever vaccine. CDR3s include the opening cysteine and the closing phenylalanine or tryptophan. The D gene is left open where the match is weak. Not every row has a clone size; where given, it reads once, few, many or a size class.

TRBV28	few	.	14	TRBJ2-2	TGTGCCAGCAATGTGGTTGGAGCTACCGGGGAGCTGTTTTTT	CASNVVGATGELFF
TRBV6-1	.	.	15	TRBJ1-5	TGTGCCAGCAGCCTCACGGGCAGGGACTTTCAGCCCCAGCATTTT	CASSLTGRDFQPQHF
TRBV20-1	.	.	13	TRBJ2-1	TGCAGTGCTAGCGATTTTGCCGGGGGACAGCAGTTCTTC	CSASDFAGGQQFF
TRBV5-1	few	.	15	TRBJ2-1	TGCGCCAGCAGCGATTCTAGCCTCCCCTACAATGAGCAGTTCTTC	CASSDSSLPYNEQFF
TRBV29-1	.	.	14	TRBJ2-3	TGCAGCGCCTGTTTCGACACTAGCACAGATACGCAGTATTTT	CSACFDTSTDTQYF
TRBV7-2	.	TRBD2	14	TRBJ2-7	TGTGCCAGCAGCTTATTGCTAGCGGCCTACGAGCAGTACTTC	CASSLLLAAYEQYF
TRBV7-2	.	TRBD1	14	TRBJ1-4	TGTGCCAGCACCAGACAGGGTACTAATGAAAAACTGTTTTTT	CASTRQGTNEKLFF
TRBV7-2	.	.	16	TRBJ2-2	TGTGCCAGCAGCGCCGTAGGGTGGATTCGCACCGGGGAGCTGTTTTTT	CASSAVGWIRTGELFF
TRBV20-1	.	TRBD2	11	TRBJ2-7	TGCAGTCCTCGAACCCCTAGCGGCGTCTCTTTC	CSPRTPSGVSF
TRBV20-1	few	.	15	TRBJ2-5	TGCAGTGCAACCAAAGCGCGGGGACTGGAGGAGACCCAGTACTTC	CSATKARGLEETQYF
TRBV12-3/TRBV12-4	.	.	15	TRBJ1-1	TGTGCCGGCAGTCCCCCCAGCACGGTGTACACTGAAGCTTTCTTT	CAGSPPSTVYTEAFF
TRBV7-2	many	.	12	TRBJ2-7	TGTGCCAGCAGTGGCCTAGCCCACGAGCAGTACTTC	CASSGLAHEQYF
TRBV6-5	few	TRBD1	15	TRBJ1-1	TGTGCCAGCAGTCACCGGGACAGGGATGGCGGTGAAGCTTTCTTT	CASSHRDRDGGEAFF
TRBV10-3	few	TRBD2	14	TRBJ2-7	TGTGCCATCAGGGAGCGGGAGAGCTCCTACGAGCAGTACTTC	CAIRERESSYEQYF
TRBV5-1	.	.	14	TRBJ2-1	TGCGCCAGCAGCTCATGGACAGAGGGGAATGAGCAGTTCTTC	CASSSWTEGNEQFF
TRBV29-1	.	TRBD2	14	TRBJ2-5	TGCAGCGTGGGCCCGACTAGCGGATTGGGGACCCAGTACTTC	CSVGPTSGLGTQYF
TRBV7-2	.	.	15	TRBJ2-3	TGTGCCAGCAGCTTAGCCCCGGGAGACACAGATACGCAGTATTTT	CASSLAPGDTDTQYF
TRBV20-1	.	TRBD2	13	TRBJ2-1	TGCAGTGCTAGTGAGGGAGGGATGAATGAGCAGTTCTTC	CSASEGGMNEQFF
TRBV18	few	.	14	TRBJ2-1	TGTGCCAGCTCACTGTCTAGTTGGGTTAGTGAGCAGTTCTTC	CASSLSSWVSEQFF
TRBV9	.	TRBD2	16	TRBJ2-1	TGTGCCAGCAGCGTAGTTCCGAGCGGGATACCTAATGAGCAGTTCTTC	CASSVVPSGIPNEQFF
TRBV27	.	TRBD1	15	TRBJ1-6	TGTGCCAGCGCAAGACAGGGGTTCGAAAATTCACCCCTCCACTTT	CASARQGFENSPLHF
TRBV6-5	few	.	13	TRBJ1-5	TGTGCCAGCAGTTGGGGGAGCAATCAGCCCCAGCATTTT	CASSWGSNQPQHF
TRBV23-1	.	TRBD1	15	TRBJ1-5	TGCGCCAGCACCCCGGGGACAGGGGGCCAACAGCCCCAGCATTTT	CASTPGTGGQQPQHF
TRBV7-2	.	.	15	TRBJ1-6	TGTGCCAGCAGCTTATCAGGGATTGGAAATTCACCCCTCCACTTT	CASSLSGIGNSPLHF
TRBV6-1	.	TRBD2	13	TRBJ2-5	TGTGCCAGCGGCAGCGGGAGGGAAGAGACCCAGTACTTC	CASGSGREETQYF
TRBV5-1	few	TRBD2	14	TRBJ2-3	TGCGCCAGCAGCGCTACTAGCGGGACAGATACGCAGTATTTT	CASSATSGTDTQYF
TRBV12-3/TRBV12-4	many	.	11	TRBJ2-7	TGTGCCAGCAGCTCGGGCTACGAGCAGTACTTC	CASSSGYEQYF
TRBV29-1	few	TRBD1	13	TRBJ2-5	TGCAGCGCCCTCAGAGGGGGCGGAGAGACCCAGTACTTC	CSALRGGGETQYF
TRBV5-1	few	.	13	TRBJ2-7	TGCGCCAGCAGCCCAGGAAAAGACTACGAGCAGTACTTC	CASSPGKDYEQYF
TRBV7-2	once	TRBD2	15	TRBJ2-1	TGTGCCAGCAGCTTAGTGGCTAGCGGGAGGGTGCCGCAGTTCTTC	CASSLVASGRVPQFF
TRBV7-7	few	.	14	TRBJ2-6	TGTGCCAGCAGCTTAGAAGGTGGGGCCAACGTCCTGACTTTC	CASSLEGGANVLTF
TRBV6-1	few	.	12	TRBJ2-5	TGTGCCAGCAGAAGCGGTCGAGGGACCCAGTACTTC	CASRSGRGTQYF
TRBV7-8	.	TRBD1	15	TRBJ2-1	TGTGCCAGCAGTCCTGGGACAGGGTTTTACAATGAGCAGTTCTTC	CASSPGTGFYNEQFF
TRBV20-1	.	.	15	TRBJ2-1	TGCAGTGCTAGAAATGCGGTTAGGCTTTACAATGAGCAGTTCTTC	CSARNAVRLYNEQFF
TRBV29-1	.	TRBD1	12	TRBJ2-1	TGCAGCGTGCGGACAGGGGCCCATGAGCAGTTCTTC	CSVRTGAHEQFF
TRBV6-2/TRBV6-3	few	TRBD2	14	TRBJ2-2	TGTGCCAGCCATGCGGGAGTAGGCACCGGGGAGCTGTTTTTT	CASHAGVGTGELFF
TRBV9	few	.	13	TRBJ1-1	TGTGCCAGCAGCGTACAGGAGAACACTGAAGCTTTCTTT	CASSVQENTEAFF
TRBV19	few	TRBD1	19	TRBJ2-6	TGTGCCAGTAGTCCCGGACGGGACAGGAAAAACTCTGGGGCCAACGTCCTGACTTTC	CASSPGRDRKNSGANVLTF
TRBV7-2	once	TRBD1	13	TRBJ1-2	TGTGCCAGCAGTACAGGGGGGGAATATGGCTACACCTTC	CASSTGGEYGYTF
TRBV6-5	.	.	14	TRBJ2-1	TGTGCCAGCAGTTACTCCAGGGCCAACAATGAGCAGTTCTTC	CASSYSRANNEQFF
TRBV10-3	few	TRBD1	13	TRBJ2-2	TGTGCCACGGGACAGGGCTCTGCCGGGGAGCTGTTTTTT	CATGQGSAGELFF
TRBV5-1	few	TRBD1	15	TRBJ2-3	TGCGCCAGCAGCTTATCCGGGACAGGCACAGATACGCAGTATTTT	CASSLSGTGTDTQYF
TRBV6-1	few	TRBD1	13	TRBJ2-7	TGTGCCAGCAGCGTCAGGGGGCTCTACGAGCAGTACTTC	CASSVRGLYEQYF